The T cell receptor beta chain described here comes from a study of blood T cell repertoires in COVID-19. Overall study: From T cells, B-cell-depleted T cells, or PBMCs came the material, which was cDNA or gDNA.

The authors' processing: Reference gene primer amplification in the assay estimated nucleated cell counts. Profiling relied on immunoSEQ multiplex PCR, and the TCRdb table lists in-frame clones only, not all of them. The V and J calls and the clone size are those of that table, but D and trimming were determined from the DNA. Seen here are about 42,000 clones, approximately 90% observed once, and the top ten hold about 6.1%. This CDR3 spans 15 amino acids. V lost 0 bases and J lost 8, with 17 bases in between. Germline values: CDR1 SGHRS, CDR2 YFSETQ. J is TRBJ1-2 and V is TRBV5-1; D is perhaps TRBD1 (6 bases). This sequence was found in a human donor in a cohort sampled during active COVID-19. Sequenced sample: peripheral blood. CDR3: CASSLAGRQEGGYTF. The DNA for the CDR3 is TGCGCCAGCAGCTTGGCGGGGAGACAGGAAGGAGGCTACACCTTC.